This T cell receptor beta chain was found in a study of T-cell reconstitution after alpha-beta-depleted transplantation in children. Preparation of the TCRbeta library was carried out with unique molecular identifiers. TCRdb used MiXCR to reprocess the PCR reads, holding one entry per CDR3 protein. The sample includes around 800,000 distinct CDR3 sequences, approximately 15% of them seen just once. CDR3 length: 14 amino acids. V shed 3 bases and J 4 bases; nucleotides not matched to a gene: 2. Germline CDR1 and CDR2: SGHDT and YYEEEE. This clonotype was recorded at least ten times. The receptor's source is a male patient between 10 and 17 years old who had a stem cell transplant for acute lymphoblastic leukemia, so the T cells may come from the graft donor. The gene calls are TRBV5-6 and TRBJ2-3; TRBD1 agrees at 10 bases. The material was PBMCs, mostly from graft donor cells, obtained 360 days after TCRalphabeta/CD19-depleted stem cell transplant. The CDR3 loop reads CASSYGQGADTQYF. The DNA of the CDR3 is TGTGCCAGCAGCTACGGACAGGGGGCAGATACGCAGTATTTT.